Listed here are 24 T cell receptor beta chains from one sample, sequenced in a study of regulatory T cells in long-lasting Graves disease. CDR3 regions were amplified by Arm-PCR using iRepertoire HTBI primers to build TCR beta libraries. TCRdb re-derived calls from the multiplex PCR reads in MiXCR, one entry per CDR3 protein. Among 500,000 to 800,000 distinct CDR3 sequences listed, around 30% were seen once. Time point described: persistent/refractory GD, antithyroid drugs over 5 years with positive TRAb. The TCR library was made from RNA extracted from PBMCs. Sample: peripheral blood mononuclear cells (PBMCs), taken when the disease was refractory, from a patient treated with antithyroid drugs. These receptors originate from a female donor with Graves disease.

The genes are TRBV20-1 and TRBJ1-3, with D unresolved. CDR3 size: 12 residues. Germline assignment: CDR1 DFQATT and CDR2 SNEGSKA (reference sequence). The V gene lost 0 bases and the J gene lost 0 bases, with 0 bases spanning the gap. The CDR3 DNA reads as TGCAGTGCTAGAGACTCTGGAAACACCATATATTTT. Its translation: CSARDSGNTIYF.

The chain couples TRBV7-2 to TRBJ1-5; D unresolved. CDR3 length: 17 amino acids. Germline CDR1 SGHTA, CDR2 FQGNSA. Trimming removed 0 bases from V and 0 bases from J, with 12 bases in between. The CDR3 DNA is TGTGCCAGCAGCTTAGCCCGTGGGTTCAATAGCAATCAGCCCCAGCATTTT. The encoded protein is CASSLARGFNSNQPQHF.

The rearrangement links TRBV27 to TRBJ1-1, with D uncertain. CDR3 length: 13 amino acids. The germline gives CDR1 MNHEY, CDR2 SMNVEV (reference sequence). The ends were cut back, 2 bases at V and 11 bases at J, with 15 bases in the middle. CDR3 bases: TGTGCCAGCAGTTTACCCCAAGAGGGAAGGGCTTTCTTT. Its protein is CASSLPQEGRAFF.

This clonotype showed up many times. This chain joins TRBV6-1 and TRBJ1-1; no firm D call. The germline gives CDR1 MNHNS, CDR2 SASEGT. V was cut by 2 bases and J by 1 base, with 8 bases left in between. This CDR3 has 14 amino acids. In DNA form, the CDR3 reads TGTGCCAGCAGTGAAAACGGCCCGAACACTGAAGCTTTCTTT. Encoded protein: CASSENGPNTEAFF.

This clonotype was found a few times. The chain combines TRBV19 with TRBJ1-4; tentatively, D is TRBD1 (6 bases). This CDR3 is 14 amino acids long. CDR1 and CDR2 (germline): LNHDA, SQIVND (reference sequence). V shed 7 bases and J shed 5 bases, with 14 bases lying between them. In DNA, the CDR3 is TGTGCCAGTAACCCCACGGGGACAAATGAAAAACTGTTTTTT. Its translation: CASNPTGTNEKLFF.

The V and J genes are TRBV10-3 and TRBJ1-5; D unresolved. The length of the CDR3 is 14 residues. Trimming removed 10 bases from V and 0 bases from J, with 13 bases in between. Germline V lookup: CDR1 ENHRY, CDR2 SYGVKD. CDR3 DNA sequence: TGTGCCACCCTTTCGGAATGTAGCAATCAGCCCCAGCATTTT. Encoded protein: CATLSECSNQPQHF.

This clonotype was seen at least ten times. The CDR3, as DNA: TGTGCCAGCAGTTTTCCGGGACAGGGGGTCACTGAAGCTTTCTTT. Its protein product is CASSFPGQGVTEAFF. This chain joins TRBV27 and TRBJ1-1, with 11 bases identical to TRBD1. Germline V gives CDR1 MNHEY, CDR2 SMNVEV (reference sequence). The V segment lost 3 bases and the J segment 4 bases; nucleotides outside the gene matches: 4. This CDR3 spans 15 amino acids.

On this clonotype: A much larger clone differs from this one at a single base, so this may be a read error. The gene calls are TRBV24-1 and TRBJ2-2; 7 nucleotides match TRBD1. The junction had 9 bases not matched to a gene; V was cut back by 6 bases and J by 6 bases. CDR1 KGHDR and CDR2 SFDVKD come from the germline V gene. This CDR3 has 15 residues. CDR3: CATSRGQRRSGELFF. The CDR3 nucleotides read TGTGCCACCAGTAGGGGACAGAGAAGGTCCGGGGAGCTGTTTTTT.

Ten or more counts support this clonotype. V usage is TRBV6-1 and J usage is TRBJ1-2, with TRBD1 identical over 8 bases. V shed 5 bases and J 4 bases; nucleotides not matched to a gene: 6. CDR1 and CDR2 from the germline V gene are MNHNS and SASEGT. This CDR3 has 14 amino acids. CDR3 sequence: CASSHGQGGYGYTF. The DNA of the CDR3 is TGTGCCAGCAGTCACGGACAGGGAGGCTATGGCTACACCTTC.

This clonotype was recorded many times. A read error may account for a junction end that differs from germline. This chain connects TRBV10-2 to TRBJ2-2; D is undetermined. Per germline, CDR1 WSHSY and CDR2 SAAADI. This CDR3 is built from 14 residues. In DNA, the CDR3 is TGTGCCAGCAGTGAAAGCCGGAACACCGGGGAGCTGTTTTTT. It encodes CASSESRNTGELFF.

The V gene is TRBV10-3, the J gene TRBJ2-5; D may be TRBD2 (7 bases). The CDR3 loop spans 14 amino acids. V lost 11 bases and J lost 0, with 16 bases in between. Per germline, CDR1 ENHRY and CDR2 SYGVKD. The CDR3 sequence: CASGEGGDQETQYF. CDR3 coding DNA: TGTGCCTCCGGGGAGGGGGGGGACCAAGAGACCCAGTACTTC.

CDR3 sequence (DNA): TGTGCCAGCGCCCGGGGGGTGAACACTGAAGCTTTCTTT. Translation gives CASARGVNTEAFF. V usage is TRBV6-1 and J usage is TRBJ1-1; possibly TRBD1 for D (5 bases). The length of the CDR3 is 13 residues. V was cut by 8 bases and J by 0 bases, with 10 bases left in between. In germline, CDR1 is MNHNS, CDR2 SASEGT.

The chain is built from TRBV18 and TRBJ2-5; D is perhaps TRBD2 (5 bases). Germline CDR1 is KGHSH and CDR2 is LQKENI. CDR3 length equals 14 residues. The V and J ends lost 3 bases and 1 base respectively, with 9 bases between them. The CDR3 DNA follows: TGTGCCAGCTCACCGGGGAGCCGCCAAGAGACCCAGTACTTC. This translates into CASSPGSRQETQYF.

CDR3 bases: TGTGCCAGCAGCTTGGAACCGGGACTAGTAGGAGAGACCCAGTACTTC. Amino acids: CASSLEPGLVGETQYF. V gene TRBV7-2 combines with J gene TRBJ2-5; TRBD2 aligns across 8 bases. The J segment lost 4 bases and the V segment lost 3 bases, leaving 10 bases of the junction unmatched. CDR3 length: 16 amino acids. The germline gives CDR1 SGHTA, CDR2 FQGNSA.

This clonotype has a handful of counts. The chain has TRBV6-2 or TRBV6-3 and TRBJ1-4, with D possibly being TRBD1 (6 bases). Per the germline V gene, CDR1 is MNHEY and CDR2 is SVGEGT. The germline V and J ends were trimmed by 0 bases and 5 bases, with 16 bases remaining between them. The length of the CDR3 is 17 residues. The CDR3 coding sequence is TGTGCCAGCAGTTACTCGATTTCGACAGGCACGAATGAAAAACTGTTTTTT. Amino acids: CASSYSISTGTNEKLFF.

The chain couples TRBV30 to TRBJ1-2; D possibly corresponds to TRBD1 (5 bases). The germline V gene encodes CDR1 GTSNPN and CDR2 SVGIG (reference sequence). Trimming cost V 5 bases and J 2 bases, with 12 bases left between them. The CDR3 runs to 13 residues. CDR3 coding DNA: TGTGCCTGGGAGGGAGAGGGGAACTATGGCTACACCTTC. Its protein product is CAWEGEGNYGYTF.

This chain joins TRBV19 and TRBJ1-1; D is possibly TRBD1 (6 bases). The CDR3 consists of 14 residues. CDR1 is LNHDA and CDR2 is SQIVND in the germline V gene (reference sequence). The germline V and J ends were trimmed by 3 bases and 5 bases, with 13 bases remaining between them. In nucleotides, the CDR3 is TGTGCCAGTAGTATGGGCAGGGGTAAAACTGAAGCTTTCTTT. Its protein product is CASSMGRGKTEAFF.

The rearrangement joins TRBV30 to TRBJ2-7; 11 positions agree with TRBD1. The germline V gene encodes CDR1 GTSNPN and CDR2 SVGIG (reference sequence). This CDR3 region has 13 residues. V trimming: 7 bases; J trimming: 6 bases; junction bases outside the gene matches: 8. CDR3 in amino acids: CALKDRGRAEQYF. CDR3 coding DNA: TGTGCCTTGAAGGACAGGGGGCGCGCCGAGCAGTACTTC.

This clonotype was counted ten times or more. This chain links TRBV24-1 with TRBJ2-7; TRBD1 is a possible D gene (6 bases). Germline lookup yields CDR1 KGHDR and CDR2 SFDVKD. V was cut by 6 bases and J by 2 bases, with 13 bases left in between. The CDR3 totals 14 residues. The CDR3 spells CATSSGQFPYEQYF. CDR3 DNA sequence: TGTGCCACCAGTTCTGGACAGTTTCCCTACGAGCAGTACTTC.

This chain links TRBV2 with TRBJ1-2, with D tentatively TRBD1 (6 bases). The V gene's germline CDR1 is SNHLY and CDR2 FYNNEI. Trimming removed 3 bases at V and 8 bases at J, with 13 bases between. CDR3 size: 13 residues. CDR3 nucleotide sequence: TGTGCCAGCAGTGATCCCGGGGGCGAAGGCTACACCTTC. Translating it yields CASSDPGGEGYTF.

In its sample, this clonotype was seen a few times. The rearrangement uses TRBV20-1 and TRBJ1-2, with D unclear. V lost 4 bases and J lost 4, with 10 bases in between. CDR3 length equals 12 residues. Per germline, CDR1 DFQATT and CDR2 SNEGSKA (reference sequence). The CDR3 nucleotides read TGCAGTGCTACTGACGGAGTCTATGGCTACACCTTC. Its protein is CSATDGVYGYTF.

The chain is built from TRBV28 and TRBJ2-4, with D unclear. Germline values: CDR1 MDHEN, CDR2 SYDVKM. Trimming removed 2 bases at V and 0 bases at J, with 8 bases between. The CDR3 runs 15 residues. CDR3 nucleotides: TGTGCCAGCAGTTTACGGGCGGTAGCCAAAAACATTCAGTACTTC. This translates into CASSLRAVAKNIQYF.

For this clonotype: It is likely a read error, because the conserved phenylalanine at the end of the CDR3 is missing. CDR3 nucleotides: TGCAGTGCTAGAGAAATTATCTCGGGCGGGAGGGCCATCTACGAGCAGTACCTC. This sequence encodes CSAREIISGGRAIYEQYL. The J gene is TRBJ2-7, the V gene TRBV20-1; 9 bases fit TRBD2. Germline assignment: CDR1 DFQATT and CDR2 SNEGSKA (reference sequence). The CDR3 length is 18 residues. V lost 0 bases, J lost 3 bases, and 15 bases stayed unmatched.

The chain is built from TRBV20-1 and TRBJ1-2; 8 positions agree with TRBD1. The germline gives CDR1 DFQATT, CDR2 SNEGSKA (reference sequence). There are 14 residues in the CDR3. V was pared by 1 base and J by 3 bases, with 4 bases of the junction left unmatched. The DNA for the CDR3 is TGCAGTGCTAGAGTAGCAGGGGGCGACTATGGCTACACCTTC. Translated: CSARVAGGDYGYTF.